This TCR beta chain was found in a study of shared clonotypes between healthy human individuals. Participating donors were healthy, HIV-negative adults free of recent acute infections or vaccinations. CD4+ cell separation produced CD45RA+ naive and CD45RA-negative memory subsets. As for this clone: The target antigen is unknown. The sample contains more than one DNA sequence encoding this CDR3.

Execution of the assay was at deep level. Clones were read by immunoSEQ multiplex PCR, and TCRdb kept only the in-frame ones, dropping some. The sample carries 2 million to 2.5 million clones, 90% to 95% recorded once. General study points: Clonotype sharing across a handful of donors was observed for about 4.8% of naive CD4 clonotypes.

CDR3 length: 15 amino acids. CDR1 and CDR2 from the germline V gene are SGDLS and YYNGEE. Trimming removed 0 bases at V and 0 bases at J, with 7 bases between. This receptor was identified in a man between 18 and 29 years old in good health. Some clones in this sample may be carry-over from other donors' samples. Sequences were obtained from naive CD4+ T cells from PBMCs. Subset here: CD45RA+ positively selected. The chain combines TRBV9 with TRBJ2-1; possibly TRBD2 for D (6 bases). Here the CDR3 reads CASSVAGVSYNEQFF. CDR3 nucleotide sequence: TGTGCCAGCAGCGTAGCGGGAGTCTCCTACAATGAGCAGTTCTTC. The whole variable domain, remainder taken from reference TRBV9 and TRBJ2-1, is DSGVTQTPKHLITATGQRVTLRCSPRSGDLSVYWYQQSLDQGLQFLIQYYNGEERAKGNILERFSAQQFPDLHSELNLSSLELGDSALYFCASSVAGVSYNEQFFGPGTRLTVL.